The sequence of this T cell receptor beta chain was determined in a study of T cell responses to AZD1222 COVID-19 vaccine. General study results and limits: Just 5 to 7 people given AZD1222 tested seropositive at baseline. Donors in the cohort were predominantly white British and more often female, and clonal diversity was possibly underestimated.

Profiling relied on immunoSEQ multiplex PCR, and the TCRdb table lists in-frame clones only, not all of them. The table has around 100,000 clones, 91% seen once. With respect to this clone: What it recognizes is unknown.

The V segment lost 5 bases and the J segment 5 bases; nucleotides outside the gene matches: 11. CDR1 and CDR2 from the germline V gene are MNHEY and SVGAGI. The CDR3 contains 15 residues. The input for sequencing was peripheral blood, taken on day 0 of AZD1222 vaccination. The sequence derives from an adult in good health. This rearrangement joins TRBV6-5 to TRBJ2-7; 8 bases are shared with TRBD1. The CDR3 region is CASSHERDRWNEQYF. CDR3 nucleotide sequence: TGTGCCAGCAGTCATGAAAGGGACAGGTGGAACGAGCAGTACTTC.